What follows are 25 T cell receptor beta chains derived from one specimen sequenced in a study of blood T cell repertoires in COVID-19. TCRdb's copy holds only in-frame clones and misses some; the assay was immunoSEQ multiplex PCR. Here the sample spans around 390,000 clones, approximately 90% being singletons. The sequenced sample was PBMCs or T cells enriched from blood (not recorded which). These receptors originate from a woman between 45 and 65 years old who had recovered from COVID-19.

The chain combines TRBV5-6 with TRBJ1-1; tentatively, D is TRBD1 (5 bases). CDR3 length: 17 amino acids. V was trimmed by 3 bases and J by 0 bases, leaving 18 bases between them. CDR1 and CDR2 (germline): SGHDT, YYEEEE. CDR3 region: CASSWGWREGMNTEAFF. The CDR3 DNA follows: TGTGCCAGCAGCTGGGGGTGGCGGGAGGGGATGAACACTGAAGCTTTCTTT.

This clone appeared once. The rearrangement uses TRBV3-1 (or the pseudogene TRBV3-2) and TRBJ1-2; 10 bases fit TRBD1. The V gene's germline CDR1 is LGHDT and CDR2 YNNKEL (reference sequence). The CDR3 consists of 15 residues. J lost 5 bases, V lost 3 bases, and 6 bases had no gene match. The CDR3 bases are TGTGCCAGCAGCCATAAACCGGGACAGGGGTATGGCTACACCTTC. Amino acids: CASSHKPGQGYGYTF.

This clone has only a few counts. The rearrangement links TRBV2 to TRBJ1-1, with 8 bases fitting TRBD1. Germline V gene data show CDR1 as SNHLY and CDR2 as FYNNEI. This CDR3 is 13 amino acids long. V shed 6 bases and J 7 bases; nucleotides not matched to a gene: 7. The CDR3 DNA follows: TGTGCCAGCAGGCCGGGACAGGCAGTTGAAGCTTTCTTT. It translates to CASRPGQAVEAFF.

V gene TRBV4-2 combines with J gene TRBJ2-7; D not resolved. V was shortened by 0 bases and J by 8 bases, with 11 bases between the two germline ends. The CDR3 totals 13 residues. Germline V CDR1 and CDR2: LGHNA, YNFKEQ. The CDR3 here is CASSQDLASQQYF. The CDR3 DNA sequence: TGTGCCAGCAGCCAAGATCTGGCAAGTCAGCAGTACTTC.

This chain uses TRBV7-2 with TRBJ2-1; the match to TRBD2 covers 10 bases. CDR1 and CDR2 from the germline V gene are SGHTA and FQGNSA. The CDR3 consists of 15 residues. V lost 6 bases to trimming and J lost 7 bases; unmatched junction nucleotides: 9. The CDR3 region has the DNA TGTGCCAGCAGTAAAGGCGAGCGGGGGGGGAATGAGCAGTTCTTC. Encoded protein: CASSKGERGGNEQFF.

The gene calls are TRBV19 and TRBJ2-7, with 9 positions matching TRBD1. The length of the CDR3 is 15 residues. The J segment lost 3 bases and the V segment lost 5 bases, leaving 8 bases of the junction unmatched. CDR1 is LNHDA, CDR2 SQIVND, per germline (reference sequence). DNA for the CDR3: TGTGCCAGTAGTTCGCCGGGACAGGGACTCTACGAGCAGTACTTC. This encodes CASSSPGQGLYEQYF.

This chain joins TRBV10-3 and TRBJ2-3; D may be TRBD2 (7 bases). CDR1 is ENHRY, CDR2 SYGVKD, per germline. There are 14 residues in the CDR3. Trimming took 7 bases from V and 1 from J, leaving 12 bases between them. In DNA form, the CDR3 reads TGTGCCATCATGTGGGGGGGCGGCACAGATACGCAGTATTTT. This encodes CAIMWGGGTDTQYF.

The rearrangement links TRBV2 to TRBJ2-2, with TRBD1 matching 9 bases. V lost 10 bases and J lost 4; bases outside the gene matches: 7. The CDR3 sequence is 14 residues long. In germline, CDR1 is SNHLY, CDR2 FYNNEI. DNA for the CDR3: TGTGCCACCAACTGGGGACAGGGCACCGGGGAGCTGTTTTTT. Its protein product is CATNWGQGTGELFF.

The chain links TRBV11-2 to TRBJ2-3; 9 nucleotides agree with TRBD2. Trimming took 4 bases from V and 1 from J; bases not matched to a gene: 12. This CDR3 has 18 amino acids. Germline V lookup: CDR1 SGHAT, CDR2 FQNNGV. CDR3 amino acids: CASSSPAAGGPGTDTQYF. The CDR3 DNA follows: TGTGCCAGCAGCTCCCCGGCGGCGGGGGGGCCGGGCACAGATACGCAGTATTTT.

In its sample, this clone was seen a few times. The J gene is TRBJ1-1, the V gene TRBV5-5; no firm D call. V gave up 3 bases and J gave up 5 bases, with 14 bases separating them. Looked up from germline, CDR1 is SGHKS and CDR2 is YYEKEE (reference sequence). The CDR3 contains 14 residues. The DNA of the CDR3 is TGTGCCAGCAGCTCGGGATTCCGAGGAACTGAAGCTTTCTTT. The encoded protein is CASSSGFRGTEAFF.

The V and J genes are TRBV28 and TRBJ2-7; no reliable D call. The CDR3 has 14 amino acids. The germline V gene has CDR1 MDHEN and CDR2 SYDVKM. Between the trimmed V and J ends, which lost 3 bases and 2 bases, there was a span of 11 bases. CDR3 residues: CASSFGPQTYEQYF. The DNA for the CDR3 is TGTGCCAGCAGTTTTGGTCCTCAGACCTACGAGCAGTACTTC. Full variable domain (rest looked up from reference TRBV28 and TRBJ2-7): DVKVTQSSRYLVKRTGEKVFLECVQDMDHENMFWYRQDPGLGLRLIYFSYDVKMKEKGDIPEGYSVSREKKERFSLILESASTNQTSMYLCASSFGPQTYEQYFGPGTRLTVT.

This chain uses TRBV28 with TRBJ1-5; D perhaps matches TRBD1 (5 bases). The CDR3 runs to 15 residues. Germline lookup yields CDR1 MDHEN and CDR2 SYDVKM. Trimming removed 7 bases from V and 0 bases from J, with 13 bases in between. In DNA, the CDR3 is TGTGCCAGCATCCCCGGGGGGGATAGCAATCAGCCCCAGCATTTT. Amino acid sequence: CASIPGGDSNQPQHF.

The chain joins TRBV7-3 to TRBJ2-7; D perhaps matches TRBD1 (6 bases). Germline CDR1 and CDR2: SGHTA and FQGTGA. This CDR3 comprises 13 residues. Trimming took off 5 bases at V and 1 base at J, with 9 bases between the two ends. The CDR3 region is CASSGQGSYEQYF. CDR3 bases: TGTGCCAGCAGCGGGCAGGGGTCCTACGAGCAGTACTTC.

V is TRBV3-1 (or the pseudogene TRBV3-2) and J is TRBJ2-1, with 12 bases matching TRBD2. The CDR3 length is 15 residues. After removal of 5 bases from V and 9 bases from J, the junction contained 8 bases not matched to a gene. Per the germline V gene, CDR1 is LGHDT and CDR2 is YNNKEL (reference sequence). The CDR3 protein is CASSLTSGGNAEQFF. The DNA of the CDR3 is TGTGCCAGCAGCTTAACTAGCGGGGGGAACGCTGAGCAGTTCTTC.

CDR3 protein: CATSGQGTSGELFF. In nucleotides, the CDR3 is TGTGCCACCAGTGGCCAGGGGACGTCCGGGGAGCTGTTTTTT. The chain carries TRBV24-1 and TRBJ2-2, with D possibly TRBD1 on 6 matching bases. The V gene's germline CDR1 is KGHDR and CDR2 SFDVKD. This CDR3 is 14 amino acids long. Trimming cost V 5 bases and J 6 bases, with 12 bases left between them.

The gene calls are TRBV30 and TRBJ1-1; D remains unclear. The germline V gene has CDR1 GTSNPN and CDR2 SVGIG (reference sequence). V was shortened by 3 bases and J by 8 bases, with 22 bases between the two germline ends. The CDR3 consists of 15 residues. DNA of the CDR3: TGTGCCTGGAGGACTGCCGGCCCTAATTCTGGGGAAGCTTTCTTT. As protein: CAWRTAGPNSGEAFF.

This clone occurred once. Written as DNA, the CDR3 is TGTGCCAGCAGCTACGGGACAGGGGCTGGTGAAAAACTGTTTTTT. Its protein product is CASSYGTGAGEKLFF. V is TRBV5-5 and J is TRBJ1-4, with 10 bases matching TRBD1. This CDR3 is 15 amino acids long. V gave up 3 bases and J gave up 7 bases; unmatched junction bases: 6. Germline CDR1 and CDR2: SGHKS and YYEKEE (reference sequence). Full variable domain (remainder filled in from reference TRBV5-5 and TRBJ1-4): DAGVTQSPTHLIKTRGQQVTLRCSPISGHKSVSWYQQVLGQGPQFIFQYYEKEERGRGNFPDRFSARQFPNYSSELNVNALLLGDSALYLCASSYGTGAGEKLFFGSGTQLSVL.

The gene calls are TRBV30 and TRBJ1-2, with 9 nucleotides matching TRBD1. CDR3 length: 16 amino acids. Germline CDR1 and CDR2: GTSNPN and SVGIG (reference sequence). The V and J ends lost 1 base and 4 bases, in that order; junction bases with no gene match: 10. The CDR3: CAWSDPYPGQGYGYTF. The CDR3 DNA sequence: TGTGCCTGGAGTGACCCATATCCGGGACAGGGCTATGGCTACACCTTC.

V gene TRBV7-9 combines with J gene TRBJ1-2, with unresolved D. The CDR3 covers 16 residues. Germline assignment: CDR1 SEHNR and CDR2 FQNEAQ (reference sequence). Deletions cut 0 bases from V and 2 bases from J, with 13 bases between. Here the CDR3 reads CASSLALRSNNYGYTF. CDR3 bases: TGTGCCAGCAGCTTAGCGCTGAGGTCCAACAACTATGGCTACACCTTC.

CDR3 loop: CSVVFLAGGSNEQFF. The CDR3 bases are TGCAGCGTTGTTTTCCTAGCGGGGGGCTCCAATGAGCAGTTCTTC. The V and J genes are TRBV29-1 and TRBJ2-1; 11 positions agree with TRBD2. Germline trimming cut 4 bases from V and 6 bases from J; bases unmatched to any gene: 8. This CDR3 region has 15 residues. Germline CDR1 SQVTM, CDR2 ANQGSEA.

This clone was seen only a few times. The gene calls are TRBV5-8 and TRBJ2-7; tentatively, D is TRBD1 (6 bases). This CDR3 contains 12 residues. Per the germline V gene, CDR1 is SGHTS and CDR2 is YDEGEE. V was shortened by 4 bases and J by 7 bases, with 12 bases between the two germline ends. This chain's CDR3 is CASSRDTFEQYF. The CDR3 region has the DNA TGTGCCAGCAGCCGGGACACCTTTGAGCAGTACTTC.

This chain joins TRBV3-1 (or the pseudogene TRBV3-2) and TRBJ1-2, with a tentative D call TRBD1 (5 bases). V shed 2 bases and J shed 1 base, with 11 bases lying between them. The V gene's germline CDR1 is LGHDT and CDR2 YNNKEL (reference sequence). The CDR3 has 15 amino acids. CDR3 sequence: CASSQLRDFNYGYTF. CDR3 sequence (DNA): TGTGCCAGCAGCCAATTAAGGGACTTTAACTATGGCTACACCTTC.

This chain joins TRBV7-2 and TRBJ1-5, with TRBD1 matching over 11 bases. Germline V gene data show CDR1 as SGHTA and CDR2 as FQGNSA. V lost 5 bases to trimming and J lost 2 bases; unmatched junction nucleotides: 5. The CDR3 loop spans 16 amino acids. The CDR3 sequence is CASSRDRGWGNQPQHF. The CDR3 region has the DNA TGTGCCAGCAGCCGGGACAGGGGGTGGGGCAATCAGCCCCAGCATTTT.

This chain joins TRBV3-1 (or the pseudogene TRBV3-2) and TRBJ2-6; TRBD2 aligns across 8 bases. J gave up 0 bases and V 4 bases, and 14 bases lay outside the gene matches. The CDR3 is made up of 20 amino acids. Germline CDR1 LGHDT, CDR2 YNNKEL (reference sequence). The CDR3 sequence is CASSLRLPGGKFSGANVLTF. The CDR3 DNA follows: TGTGCCAGCAGCCTTCGACTTCCGGGGGGGAAGTTCTCTGGGGCCAACGTCCTGACTTTC.

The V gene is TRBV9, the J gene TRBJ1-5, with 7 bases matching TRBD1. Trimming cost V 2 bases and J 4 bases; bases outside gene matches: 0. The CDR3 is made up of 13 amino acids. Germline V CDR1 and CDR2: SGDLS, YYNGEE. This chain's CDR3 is CASSVTGNQPQHF. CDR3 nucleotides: TGTGCCAGCAGCGTGACAGGGAATCAGCCCCAGCATTTT.